These 32 T cell receptor beta chains share one sample of origin, sequenced in a study of blood T cell repertoires in COVID-19 (dated by TCRdb to between 2020 and 2021). Library method: the immunoSEQ multiplex PCR assay. TCRdb limited this immuneACCESS table to in-frame rearrangements with V and J called. A share of clones is missing; checked studies link under half to unresolved V genes, and the rest is unexplained. The sample has around 94,000 clones on record, about 85% of them singletons. The ten biggest clones cover roughly 2% of the sample. Sequenced material: peripheral blood. The source of these receptors is a man over 45 with active COVID-19.

This clone is a singleton in its sample. The V and J genes are TRBV3-1 (or the pseudogene TRBV3-2) and TRBJ2-2, with D possibly TRBD1 on 5 matching bases. V lost 1 base, J lost 5 bases, and 14 bases lay in between. The CDR3 has 16 residues. Germline-derived CDR1 and CDR2 are LGHDT and YNNKEL (reference sequence). CDR3 residues: CASSQGSGLWTGELFF. The CDR3 DNA reads as TGTGCCAGCAGCCAAGGGTCAGGGCTATGGACCGGGGAGCTGTTTTTT.

The chain's CDR3 is CASGLRTGEELFF. In DNA form, the CDR3 reads TGTGCTAGTGGTTTGAGGACAGGGGAGGAGCTGTTTTTT. The V gene is TRBV12-5, the J gene TRBJ2-2; 9 bases align to TRBD1. Germline CDR1 is LGHNT and CDR2 is FRNRAP. The V segment lost 2 bases and the J segment 10 bases; nucleotides outside the gene matches: 2. The CDR3 contains 13 residues.

This rearrangement joins TRBV11-2 to TRBJ2-2, with D tentatively TRBD1 (5 bases). Germline CDR1 reads SGHAT; CDR2 reads FQNNGV. The CDR3 consists of 16 residues. V lost 3 bases and J 4 bases, leaving 15 bases between the germline ends. The CDR3 is CASSFLTVSSTGELFF. In nucleotides, the CDR3 is TGTGCCAGCAGCTTTTTGACAGTATCGAGCACCGGGGAGCTGTTTTTT.

V is TRBV5-4 and J is TRBJ1-1, with TRBD1 as a possible D gene (6 bases). V was clipped by 2 bases and J by 4 bases, with 12 bases between them. CDR1 is SGHNT and CDR2 is YYREEE in the germline V gene (reference sequence). This CDR3 has 14 residues. The CDR3 DNA reads TGTGCCAGCAGCTTTACAGGGAGGGGCACTGAAGCTTTCTTT. This encodes CASSFTGRGTEAFF.

This rearrangement joins TRBV7-2 to TRBJ2-1; a weak D match, TRBD2 (6 bases). V was trimmed by 6 bases and J by 0 bases, leaving 9 bases between them. The CDR3 spans 14 residues. CDR1 SGHTA and CDR2 FQGNSA come from the germline V gene. For the CDR3, the DNA is TGTGCCAGCAGTCTCGGGAGCTCCTACAATGAGCAGTTCTTC. Its protein product is CASSLGSSYNEQFF.

This chain connects TRBV18 to TRBJ2-1; TRBD2 matches 11 bases. J was trimmed by 9 bases and V by 6 bases; bases with no gene match: 13. The CDR3 consists of 16 residues. Germline V gives CDR1 KGHSH, CDR2 LQKENI. The CDR3 loop reads CASSVLAGLAGGEQFF. The CDR3, as DNA: TGTGCCAGCTCCGTACTAGCAGGTCTAGCGGGGGGTGAGCAGTTCTTC.

This chain uses TRBV4-2 with TRBJ1-6; no clear D. CDR3 length: 15 residues. The germline CDR1 and CDR2 sequences are LGHNA and YNFKEQ. Trimming shortened V by 0 bases and J by 5 bases, and 8 bases separated the two germline ends. The DNA of the CDR3 is TGTGCCAGCAGCCAAGAAGAGGTGAATAATTCACCCCTCCACTTT. Translating it yields CASSQEEVNNSPLHF.

V gene TRBV5-8 combines with J gene TRBJ1-4; TRBD1 agrees at 9 bases. V was pared by 2 bases and J by 4 bases, with 3 bases of the junction left unmatched. This CDR3 comprises 15 residues. Germline V gene sequence: CDR1 SGHTS, CDR2 YDEGEE. The CDR3 sequence: CASSLPGQGNEKLFF. CDR3 DNA sequence: TGTGCCAGCAGCTTACCGGGACAGGGTAATGAAAAACTGTTTTTT.

A few counts support this clone. The chain carries TRBV6-5 and TRBJ2-7, with D tentatively TRBD2 (6 bases). In germline, CDR1 is MNHEY, CDR2 SVGAGI. This CDR3 is built from 14 residues. The germline V and J ends were trimmed by 6 bases and 0 bases, with 12 bases remaining between them. The CDR3 protein is CASSPRRGSYEQYF. In DNA form, the CDR3 reads TGTGCCAGCAGCCCCAGGAGGGGCTCCTACGAGCAGTACTTC.

This clone was picked up one time. The genes are TRBV27 and TRBJ1-6, with D perhaps TRBD1 (5 bases). Germline assignment: CDR1 MNHEY and CDR2 SMNVEV (reference sequence). The CDR3 extends over 15 amino acids. V was clipped by 2 bases and J by 5 bases, with 10 bases between them. Written as DNA, the CDR3 is TGTGCCAGCAGTTTACGGGGACTAAATAATTCACCCCTCCACTTT. This encodes CASSLRGLNNSPLHF.

J is TRBJ1-5 and V is TRBV7-9, with D uncertain. Germline CDR1 is SEHNR and CDR2 is FQNEAQ (reference sequence). Deletions cut 0 bases from V and 4 bases from J, with 10 bases between. This CDR3 spans 15 amino acids. CDR3 sequence reads: CASSLANTINQPQHF. The CDR3 region has the DNA TGTGCCAGCAGCTTAGCAAACACCATTAATCAGCCCCAGCATTTT.

This clone was seen a few times. The V and J genes are TRBV4-2 and TRBJ2-2; D perhaps matches TRBD1 (5 bases). Germline V lookup: CDR1 LGHNA, CDR2 YNFKEQ. The CDR3 runs 16 residues. The V end lost 0 bases, the J end lost 3 bases, and 11 bases lay between the germline ends. The CDR3 DNA is TGTGCCAGCAGCCAAGATGGGCAGGGTGACACCGGGGAGCTGTTTTTT. Translating it yields CASSQDGQGDTGELFF.

This clone appeared once. This chain connects TRBV7-8 to TRBJ2-7; 8 nucleotides match TRBD2. V gave up 0 bases and J gave up 1 base; unmatched junction bases: 2. The CDR3 contains 15 residues. The germline CDR1 and CDR2 sequences are SGHVS and FQNEAQ. The CDR3 DNA reads TGTGCCAGCAGCTTAGCGGGACTAGGGTCCTACGAGCAGTACTTC. Translating it yields CASSLAGLGSYEQYF.

This clone has a handful of counts. The chain employs TRBV7-3 and TRBJ2-2, with TRBD2 identical over 7 bases. Germline V lookup: CDR1 SGHTA, CDR2 FQGTGA. The V segment lost 2 bases and the J segment 8 bases; nucleotides outside the gene matches: 5. This CDR3 is 14 amino acids long. The CDR3 nucleotides are TGTGCCAGCAGCTTATCAGCGGGGTCTGGGGAGCTGTTTTTT. Amino acids: CASSLSAGSGELFF.

About this clone: Other DNA variants within this sample encode the same CDR3. This chain joins TRBV6-5 and TRBJ2-5, with D possibly being TRBD1 (6 bases). The V gene lost 0 bases and the J gene lost 5 bases, with 10 bases spanning the gap. From germline, CDR1 is MNHEY and CDR2 SVGAGI. This CDR3 is built from 14 residues. The CDR3 here is CASSYSTGGETQYF. The CDR3 coding sequence is TGTGCCAGCAGTTACTCGACAGGTGGGGAGACCCAGTACTTC.

The rearrangement joins TRBV5-4 to TRBJ1-4, with D hard to call. Germline-derived CDR1 and CDR2 are SGHNT and YYREEE (reference sequence). The length of the CDR3 is 14 residues. Trimming cost V 0 bases and J 6 bases, with 9 bases left between them. CDR3 DNA: TGTGCCAGCAGCTTGGACAGCCCCTATGAAAAACTGTTTTTT. This encodes CASSLDSPYEKLFF.

The chain couples TRBV19 to TRBJ2-3, with TRBD1 identical over 7 bases. Germline CDR1 and CDR2: LNHDA and SQIVND (reference sequence). V lost 4 bases to trimming and J lost 2 bases; unmatched junction nucleotides: 9. CDR3 length equals 16 residues. DNA of the CDR3: TGTGCCAGTAGTACCACAGGGGCCAAGGTCACAGATACGCAGTATTTT. Residues: CASSTTGAKVTDTQYF.

V and J are TRBV4-1 and TRBJ2-1; possible D gene TRBD1, 6 bases. CDR1 is MGHRA, CDR2 YSYEKL, per germline. Between the trimmed V and J ends, which lost 3 bases and 5 bases, there was a span of 17 bases. The CDR3 length is 16 residues. For the CDR3, the DNA is TGCGCCAGCAGCCAGGTGGGACATTTTCTAGACAATGAGCAGTTCTTC. Translating it yields CASSQVGHFLDNEQFF.

This clone was seen only a few times. The rearrangement links TRBV5-1 to TRBJ1-2; 9 bases map to TRBD1. Germline CDR1 is SGHRS and CDR2 is YFSETQ. The ends lost 6 bases at V and 10 bases at J; junction bases unmatched: 16. This CDR3 region has 15 residues. For the CDR3, the DNA is TGCGCCAGCACCCCGGGGGGCGGACAGGGGCGTTTCTACACCTTC. Translated, it gives CASTPGGGQGRFYTF.

The chain has TRBV28 and TRBJ1-5; 9 bases match TRBD1. Per germline, CDR1 MDHEN and CDR2 SYDVKM. The CDR3 is 13 residues long. The J segment lost 6 bases and the V segment lost 6 bases, leaving 3 bases of the junction unmatched. The CDR3: CASRQGALQPQHF. The CDR3 DNA is TGTGCCAGCAGACAGGGGGCTCTTCAGCCCCAGCATTTT. The whole variable domain, remainder taken from reference TRBV28 and TRBJ1-5, is DVKVTQSSRYLVKRTGEKVFLECVQDMDHENMFWYRQDPGLGLRLIYFSYDVKMKEKGDIPEGYSVSREKKERFSLILESASTNQTSMYLCASRQGALQPQHFGDGTRLSIL.

This clone was counted between two and nine times. The chain employs TRBV27 and TRBJ1-2; D is uncertain. The CDR3 extends over 14 amino acids. CDR1 and CDR2 from the germline V gene are MNHEY and SMNVEV (reference sequence). Trimming took off 3 bases at V and 8 bases at J, with 16 bases between the two ends. In nucleotides, the CDR3 is TGTGCCAGCAGTTTCAACCCCGGGATATTAGGCTACACCTTC. It yields the protein CASSFNPGILGYTF.

This clone has only a few counts. The V and J genes are TRBV7-9 and TRBJ1-2, with a possible D match to TRBD1 (5 bases). Between the trimmed V and J ends, which lost 1 base and 4 bases, there was a span of 7 bases. The V gene's germline CDR1 is SEHNR and CDR2 FQNEAQ (reference sequence). The CDR3 extends over 13 amino acids. CDR3 protein: CASSLGRAYGYTF. In nucleotides, the CDR3 is TGTGCCAGCAGCTTAGGCAGGGCCTATGGCTACACCTTC.

V and J are TRBV6-5 and TRBJ1-6; 9 bases are shared with TRBD1. The CDR3 covers 15 residues. Germline CDR1 reads MNHEY; CDR2 reads SVGAGI. V shed 0 bases and J 14 bases; nucleotides not matched to a gene: 8. The CDR3 loop is CASSYSGDRGRSLHF. The CDR3, as DNA: TGTGCCAGCAGTTACTCCGGAGACAGGGGGAGGTCCCTCCACTTT.

Here the CDR3 DNA reads TGTGCCAGCAGCTCCAACAGGGGGTCAGAGACCCAGTACTTC. Its translation: CASSSNRGSETQYF. V is TRBV5-6 and J is TRBJ2-5, with 8 positions matching TRBD1. Germline V lookup: CDR1 SGHDT, CDR2 YYEEEE. After removal of 3 bases from V and 4 bases from J, the junction contained 5 bases not matched to a gene. The CDR3 consists of 14 residues.

There are a few counts of this clone. J is TRBJ2-3 and V is TRBV28, with a possible D match to TRBD2 (6 bases). V was clipped by 2 bases and J by 2 bases, with 8 bases between them. The germline V gene has CDR1 MDHEN and CDR2 SYDVKM. The CDR3 is made up of 14 amino acids. Here the CDR3 reads CASSLRRATDTQYF. CDR3 sequence (DNA): TGTGCCAGCAGTTTAAGGAGGGCCACAGATACGCAGTATTTT.

The gene calls are TRBV11-2 and TRBJ2-7; 13 nucleotides match TRBD2. The CDR3 covers 15 residues. V lost 8 bases and J lost 7; bases outside the gene matches: 11. Germline loops: CDR1 SGHAT, CDR2 FQNNGV. The DNA of the CDR3 is TGTGCCAGCGGTGGACTAGCGGGGGCAGGGTGGGAGCAGTACTTC. Its translation: CASGGLAGAGWEQYF.

The chain couples TRBV3-1 (or the pseudogene TRBV3-2) to TRBJ2-2; D gene unclear. Trimming removed 4 bases from V and 7 bases from J, with 7 bases in between. This CDR3 spans 12 amino acids. CDR1 LGHDT and CDR2 YNNKEL come from the germline V gene (reference sequence). The CDR3 DNA sequence: TGTGCCAGCAGCCCCCACGGCGGGGAGCTGTTTTTT. Translation: CASSPHGGELFF.

This chain joins TRBV19 and TRBJ1-1; D perhaps matches TRBD1 (5 bases). Trimming pared 7 bases from V and 1 base from J, leaving 16 bases between. Per the germline V gene, CDR1 is LNHDA and CDR2 is SQIVND (reference sequence). The CDR3 extends over 15 amino acids. The CDR3 region is CASTQGGDRNTEAFF. As DNA, the CDR3 is TGTGCCAGTACCCAGGGCGGGGATAGGAACACTGAAGCTTTCTTT.

The chain has TRBV29-1 and TRBJ2-1; D not resolved. CDR1 SQVTM and CDR2 ANQGSEA come from the germline V gene. This CDR3 contains 14 residues. V was clipped by 2 bases and J by 4 bases, with 12 bases between them. CDR3 protein: CSVELTDIYNEQFF. The DNA of the CDR3 is TGCAGCGTTGAACTTACAGACATTTACAATGAGCAGTTCTTC.

The V gene is TRBV5-1, the J gene TRBJ1-4, with a tentative D call TRBD1 (6 bases). Trimming took 2 bases from V and 10 from J, leaving 18 bases between them. Germline CDR1 is SGHRS and CDR2 is YFSETQ. The CDR3 spans 15 residues. CDR3 DNA sequence: TGCGCCAGCAGCTTAGAACAGGGTTCGGCAGGAAAACTGTTTTTT. Protein sequence: CASSLEQGSAGKLFF.

The chain is built from TRBV9 and TRBJ2-3; tentatively, D is TRBD1 (6 bases). CDR1 and CDR2 (germline): SGDLS, YYNGEE. Trimming removed 0 bases from V and 1 base from J, with 9 bases in between. The CDR3 is made up of 15 amino acids. The CDR3 protein is CASSVVWGRTDTQYF. As DNA, the CDR3 is TGTGCCAGCAGCGTAGTATGGGGGCGCACAGATACGCAGTATTTT.

The V call is TRBV5-4, the J call TRBJ2-3; TRBD2 might be the D (6 bases). V lost 6 bases to trimming and J lost 5 bases, with 16 bases between them. Per germline, CDR1 SGHNT and CDR2 YYREEE (reference sequence). The CDR3 runs 14 residues. The DNA of the CDR3 is TGTGCCAGCATCAACCTCGAGGGAGGAGATACGCAGTATTTT. This encodes CASINLEGGDTQYF.